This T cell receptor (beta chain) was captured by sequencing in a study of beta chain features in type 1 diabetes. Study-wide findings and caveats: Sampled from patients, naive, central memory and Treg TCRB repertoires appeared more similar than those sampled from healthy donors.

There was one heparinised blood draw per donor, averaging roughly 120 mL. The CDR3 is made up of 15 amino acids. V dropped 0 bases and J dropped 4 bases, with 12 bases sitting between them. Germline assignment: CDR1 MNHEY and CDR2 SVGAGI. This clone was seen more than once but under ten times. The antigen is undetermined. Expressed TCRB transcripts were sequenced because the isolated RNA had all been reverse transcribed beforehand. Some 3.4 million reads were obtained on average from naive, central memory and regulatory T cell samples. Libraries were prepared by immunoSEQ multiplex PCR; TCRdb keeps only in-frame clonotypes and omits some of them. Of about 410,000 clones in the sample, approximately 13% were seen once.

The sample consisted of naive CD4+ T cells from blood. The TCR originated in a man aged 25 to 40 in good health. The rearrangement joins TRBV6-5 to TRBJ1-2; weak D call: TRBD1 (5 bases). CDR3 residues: CASSYSSQGTYGYTF. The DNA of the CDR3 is TGTGCCAGCAGTTACTCGTCGCAGGGCACCTATGGCTACACCTTC.